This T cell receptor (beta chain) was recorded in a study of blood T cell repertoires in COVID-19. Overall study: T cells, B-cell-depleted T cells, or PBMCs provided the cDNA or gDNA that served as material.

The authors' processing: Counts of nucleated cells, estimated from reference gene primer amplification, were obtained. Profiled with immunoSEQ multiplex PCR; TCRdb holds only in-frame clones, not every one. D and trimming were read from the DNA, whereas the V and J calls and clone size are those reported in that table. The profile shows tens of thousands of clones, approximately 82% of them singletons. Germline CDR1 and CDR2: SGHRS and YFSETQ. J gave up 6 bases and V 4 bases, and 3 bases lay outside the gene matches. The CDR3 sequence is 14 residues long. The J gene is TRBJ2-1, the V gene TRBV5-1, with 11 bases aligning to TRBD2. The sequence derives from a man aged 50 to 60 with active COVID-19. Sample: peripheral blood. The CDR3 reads CASSELAGANEQFF. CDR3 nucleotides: TGCGCCAGCAGCGAACTAGCGGGGGCCAATGAGCAGTTCTTC.